This T cell receptor (beta chain) is drawn from a study of control samples from healthy donors and cancer patients. The length of the CDR3 is 15 residues. The germline V gene encodes CDR1 SGHRS and CDR2 YFSETQ. Trimming left V 2 bases short and J 4 bases short, with 15 bases between. This table comes from immunoSEQ multiplex PCR, and its TCRdb copy is limited to in-frame clones, with some not included. The data show 2,000 to 3,000 clones, with roughly 96% seen just once and 10% to 12% held by the top ten. The V call is TRBV5-1, the J call TRBJ2-5; D tentatively fits TRBD1 or TRBD2 (5 bases each). Sample: PBMCs. The TCR was taken from a man between 65 and 79 years old with colorectal cancer. CDR3 in DNA: TGCGCCAGCAGCTTAGCAGGGACCTCGGGAGAGACCCAGTACTTC. Its translation is CASSLAGTSGETQYF.